The 24 T cell receptor beta chains reported below all come from one sample, sequenced in a study of cytomegalovirus exposure and HLA in healthy donors. Use of 60 Vbeta and 13 Jbeta primers characterized the PCR. Sequenced by immunoSEQ multiplex PCR; TCRdb stores in-frame clones only, minus some. The data contain roughly 88,000 clones, approximately 70% of them singletons. The sequenced sample was PBMCs. Receptors were obtained from a man aged 45 to 65 in good health and CMV-seronegative.

The chain joins TRBV7-8 to TRBJ2-3; TRBD2 matches 9 bases. This CDR3 is 16 amino acids long. Germline V gene sequence: CDR1 SGHVS, CDR2 FQNEAQ. Trimming at V came to 7 bases and at J to 0 bases, leaving 8 bases not matched to a gene. For the CDR3, the DNA is TGTGCCAGCAACGGGGGGACTAGCTCTAGCACAGATACGCAGTATTTT. It yields the protein CASNGGTSSSTDTQYF.

The table lists this clone with a few counts. The gene calls are TRBV5-6 and TRBJ1-1; D gene ambiguous. Germline-derived CDR1 and CDR2 are SGHDT and YYEEEE. V lost 0 bases and J lost 2, with 8 bases in between. CDR3 length: 14 amino acids. The CDR3 is CASSLEQINTEAFF. CDR3 coding DNA: TGTGCCAGCAGCTTGGAACAGATAAACACTGAAGCTTTCTTT.

V gene TRBV9 combines with J gene TRBJ2-3; TRBD2 matches at 8 bases. The germline V gene has CDR1 SGDLS and CDR2 YYNGEE. The V segment lost 3 bases and the J segment 7 bases; nucleotides outside the gene matches: 10. The CDR3 totals 15 residues. CDR3 amino acids: CASSAPGGGWYTQYF. The CDR3 bases are TGTGCCAGCAGCGCCCCTGGCGGGGGGTGGTATACGCAGTATTTT.

The rearrangement uses TRBV29-1 and TRBJ1-1, with TRBD1 matching 10 bases. Trimming took 7 bases from V and 3 from J; bases not matched to a gene: 5. Germline assignment: CDR1 SQVTM and CDR2 ANQGSEA. The CDR3 extends over 13 amino acids. This CDR3 is CSASGTGDTEAFF. As DNA, the CDR3 is TGCAGCGCCTCCGGGACAGGGGACACTGAAGCTTTCTTT.

The chain uses TRBV2 and TRBJ2-7; 13 bases align to TRBD2. This CDR3 comprises 15 residues. V was pared by 6 bases and J by 1 base, with 3 bases of the junction left unmatched. Germline CDR1 is SNHLY and CDR2 is FYNNEI. The CDR3 loop is CASSELAGGSYEQYV. For the CDR3, the DNA is TGTGCCAGCAGCGAACTAGCGGGAGGGTCCTACGAGCAGTACGTC.

The chain carries TRBV27 and TRBJ2-7; 13 bases align to TRBD2. Germline values: CDR1 MNHEY, CDR2 SMNVEV (reference sequence). CDR3 size: 19 residues. Losses at the gene ends were 1 base for V and 3 bases for J; bases not matched to a gene: 12. The DNA for the CDR3 is TGTGCCAGCAGTTTATTCCCCTCGGGACTAGCGGGAACTCACTACGAGCAGTACTTC. Translation gives CASSLFPSGLAGTHYEQYF.

The chain joins TRBV5-4 to TRBJ2-5, with TRBD2 matching over 8 bases. The CDR3 has 14 amino acids. CDR1 and CDR2 from the germline V gene are SGHNT and YYREEE (reference sequence). Trimming took 4 bases from V and 5 from J; bases not matched to a gene: 7. The CDR3 bases are TGTGCCAGCAGCCCGGGGGGGCGCCTCGAGACCCAGTACTTC. As protein: CASSPGGRLETQYF.

This clone showed up just once. The V and J genes are TRBV5-6 and TRBJ1-2; D is possibly TRBD1 (6 bases). From germline, CDR1 is SGHDT and CDR2 YYEEEE. CDR3 size: 14 residues. The V gene lost 0 bases and the J gene lost 8 bases, with 14 bases spanning the gap. The CDR3 nucleotides are TGTGCCAGCAGCTTGGGGGACATAACCCAGGGCTACACCTTC. Translating it yields CASSLGDITQGYTF.

In regard to this clone: The junction departs from germline at one end; a sequencing error may be responsible. The chain uses TRBV5-1 and TRBJ2-3; TRBD2 matches 8 bases. The germline V gene encodes CDR1 SGHRS and CDR2 YFSETQ. CDR3 length: 15 amino acids. The CDR3, as DNA: TGCGCCACCAGCGGCGGCGGGGGGCTCACAGATACGCAGTATTTT. Amino acid sequence: CATSGGGGLTDTQYF.

CDR3 sequence (DNA): TGCGCCAGCAGGACAGGGAATGAAAAACTGTTTTTT. Protein product: CASRTGNEKLFF. J is TRBJ1-4 and V is TRBV5-1; 7 positions agree with TRBD1. The V gene end was trimmed by 5 bases and the J gene end by 5 bases; junction bases not matched to a gene: 0. Germline V gene lookup returns CDR1 SGHRS and CDR2 YFSETQ. This CDR3 contains 12 residues.

The chain joins TRBV28 to TRBJ1-2; D is possibly TRBD1 (5 bases). CDR3 length equals 12 residues. Germline CDR1 reads MDHEN; CDR2 reads SYDVKM. V gave up 6 bases and J gave up 3 bases, with 8 bases separating them. DNA of the CDR3: TGTGCCAGCAGATCAGGGTACTATGGCTACACCTTC. Translated, it gives CASRSGYYGYTF.

V gene TRBV4-3 combines with J gene TRBJ1-1, with a weak D call TRBD1 (6 bases). The CDR3 loop spans 18 amino acids. CDR1 LGHNA and CDR2 YSLEER come from the germline V gene. V was shortened by 0 bases and J by 1 base, with 18 bases between the two germline ends. CDR3 coding DNA: TGCGCCAGCAGCCAAGATCCCAGGGGAACGGCGCCGAACACTGAAGCTTTCTTT. Its translation is CASSQDPRGTAPNTEAFF.

V is TRBV28 and J is TRBJ1-5; possibly TRBD1 for D (6 bases). This CDR3 region has 16 residues. Germline-derived CDR1 and CDR2 are MDHEN and SYDVKM. The V end lost 6 bases, the J end lost 2 bases, and 17 bases lay between the germline ends. DNA of the CDR3: TGTGCCAGCAGCTCACTCAGGGACAACCGCAATCAGCCCCAGCATTTT. As protein: CASSSLRDNRNQPQHF.

The V gene is TRBV19, the J gene TRBJ2-5; 7 bases agree with TRBD1. CDR3 length equals 14 residues. Germline loops: CDR1 LNHDA, CDR2 SQIVND (reference sequence). Trimming removed 8 bases from V and 6 bases from J; junction bases left unmatched: 12. The CDR3: CASAAQGVGKTQYF. In DNA, the CDR3 is TGTGCCAGTGCCGCTCAGGGGGTCGGAAAGACCCAGTACTTC.

The chain is built from TRBV4-2 and TRBJ1-2; D is possibly TRBD1 (6 bases). V lost 1 base, J lost 4 bases, and 10 bases lay in between. The CDR3 sequence is 14 residues long. CDR1 LGHNA and CDR2 YNFKEQ come from the germline V gene. The CDR3 region is CASSQAGGAYGYTF. CDR3 bases: TGTGCCAGCAGCCAAGCCGGGGGGGCCTATGGCTACACCTTC.

This chain uses TRBV30 with TRBJ1-5; D gene uncertain. The V end was cut by 0 bases, the J end by 6 bases, with 6 bases between. CDR1 is GTSNPN and CDR2 is SVGIG in the germline V gene (reference sequence). CDR3 length: 12 amino acids. This CDR3 reads CAWSVRGQPQHF. The CDR3, as DNA: TGTGCCTGGAGTGTAAGAGGTCAGCCCCAGCATTTT. The full variable domain, with the rest looked up from reference TRBV30 and TRBJ1-5, is SQTIHQWPATLVQPVGSPLSLECTVEGTSNPNLYWYRQAAGRGLQLLFYSVGIGQISSEVPQNLSASRPQDRQFILSSKKLLLSDSGFYLCAWSVRGQPQHFGDGTRLSIL.

Only a few counts were recorded for this clone. The rearrangement uses TRBV4-3 and TRBJ1-2; no reliable D call. The V gene's germline CDR1 is LGHNA and CDR2 YSLEER. This CDR3 is built from 16 residues. V dropped 1 base and J dropped 0 bases, with 12 bases sitting between them. The CDR3 nucleotides read TGCGCCAGCAGCCAAGTTGGAGATGAATCTAACTATGGCTACACCTTC. Protein sequence: CASSQVGDESNYGYTF.

This clone was recorded only once. The DNA for the CDR3 is TGTGCCAGCAGCTTGAAGCTAGCGGGGGGGCTAAGTGAGACCCAGTACTTC. This sequence encodes CASSLKLAGGLSETQYF. V usage is TRBV5-6 and J usage is TRBJ2-5; 12 positions agree with TRBD2. Germline lookup yields CDR1 SGHDT and CDR2 YYEEEE. The CDR3 extends over 17 amino acids. The J segment lost 5 bases and the V segment lost 1 base, leaving 9 bases of the junction unmatched.

The genes are TRBV7-2 and TRBJ2-3; D remains ambiguous. V lost 3 bases and J 7 bases, leaving 11 bases between the germline ends. The CDR3 covers 13 residues. The germline V gene has CDR1 SGHTA and CDR2 FQGNSA. The CDR3 sequence is CASSLAGLNTQYF. Here the CDR3 DNA reads TGTGCCAGCAGCTTGGCTGGCTTAAATACGCAGTATTTT. Filled out from reference TRBV7-2 and TRBJ2-3, the complete variable domain reads GAGVSQSPSNKVTEKGKDVELRCDPISGHTALYWYRQSLGQGLEFLIYFQGNSAPDKSGLPSDRFSAERTGGSVSTLTIQRTQQEDSAVYLCASSLAGLNTQYFGPGTRLTVL.

The chain uses TRBV7-3 and TRBJ1-2; a weak D match, TRBD1 (5 bases). The CDR3 sequence is 14 residues long. The germline gives CDR1 SGHTA, CDR2 FQGTGA. Trimming shortened V by 5 bases and J by 3 bases, and 13 bases separated the two germline ends. CDR3 nucleotide sequence: TGTGCCAGCAGCCCAGGGCCGGAGTACTATGGCTACACCTTC. Translating gives CASSPGPEYYGYTF.

The chain joins TRBV5-1 to TRBJ2-5; the match to TRBD2 covers 11 bases. Germline CDR1 SGHRS, CDR2 YFSETQ. This CDR3 region has 15 residues. The ends lost 4 bases at V and 2 bases at J; junction bases unmatched: 4. The CDR3 protein is CASSKTSGAQETQYF. In DNA form, the CDR3 reads TGCGCCAGCAGCAAGACTAGCGGGGCACAAGAGACCCAGTACTTC.

This CDR3 is CASWTGNQPQHF. The CDR3, as DNA: TGTGCCAGTTGGACAGGGAATCAGCCCCAGCATTTT. V and J are TRBV28 and TRBJ1-5, with 8 bases identical to TRBD1. The J segment lost 4 bases and the V segment lost 9 bases, leaving 2 bases of the junction unmatched. The CDR3 extends over 12 amino acids. CDR1 and CDR2 from the germline V gene are MDHEN and SYDVKM.

There are a few counts of this clone. The identical CDR3 is also encoded by other nucleotide sequences in the sample. The V call is TRBV7-8, the J call TRBJ2-7; D remains unclear. The CDR3 consists of 13 residues. The germline V gene has CDR1 SGHVS and CDR2 FQNEAQ. V was trimmed by 0 bases and J by 3 bases, leaving 6 bases between them. The CDR3 nucleotides read TGTGCCAGCAGCTTAGCGGCCCACTACGAGCAGTACGTC. This gives the protein CASSLAAHYEQYV.

The chain has TRBV6-6 and TRBJ1-1; D remains unclear. The CDR3 runs to 14 residues. Germline V gene lookup returns CDR1 MNHNY and CDR2 SVGAGI (reference sequence). V was shortened by 0 bases and J by 5 bases, with 10 bases between the two germline ends. The CDR3 loop is CASSYSNGVTEAFF. Written as DNA, the CDR3 is TGTGCCAGCAGTTACTCGAACGGGGTGACTGAAGCTTTCTTT.